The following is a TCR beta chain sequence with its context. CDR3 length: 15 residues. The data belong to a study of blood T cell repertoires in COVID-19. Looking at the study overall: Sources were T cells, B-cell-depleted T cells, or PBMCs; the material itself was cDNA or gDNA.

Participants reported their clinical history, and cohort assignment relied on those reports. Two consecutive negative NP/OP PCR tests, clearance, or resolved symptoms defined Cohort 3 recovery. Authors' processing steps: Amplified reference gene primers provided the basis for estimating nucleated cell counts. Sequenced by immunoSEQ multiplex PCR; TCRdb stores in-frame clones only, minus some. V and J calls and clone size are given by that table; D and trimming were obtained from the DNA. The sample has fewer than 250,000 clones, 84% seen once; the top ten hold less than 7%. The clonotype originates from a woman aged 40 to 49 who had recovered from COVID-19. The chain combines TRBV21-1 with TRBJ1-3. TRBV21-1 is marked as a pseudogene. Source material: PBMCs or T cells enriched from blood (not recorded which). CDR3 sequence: CASSRRSGSGNTIYF. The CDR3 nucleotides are TGTGCCAGCAGCAGGCGTTCGGGCTCTGGAAACACCATATATTTT.